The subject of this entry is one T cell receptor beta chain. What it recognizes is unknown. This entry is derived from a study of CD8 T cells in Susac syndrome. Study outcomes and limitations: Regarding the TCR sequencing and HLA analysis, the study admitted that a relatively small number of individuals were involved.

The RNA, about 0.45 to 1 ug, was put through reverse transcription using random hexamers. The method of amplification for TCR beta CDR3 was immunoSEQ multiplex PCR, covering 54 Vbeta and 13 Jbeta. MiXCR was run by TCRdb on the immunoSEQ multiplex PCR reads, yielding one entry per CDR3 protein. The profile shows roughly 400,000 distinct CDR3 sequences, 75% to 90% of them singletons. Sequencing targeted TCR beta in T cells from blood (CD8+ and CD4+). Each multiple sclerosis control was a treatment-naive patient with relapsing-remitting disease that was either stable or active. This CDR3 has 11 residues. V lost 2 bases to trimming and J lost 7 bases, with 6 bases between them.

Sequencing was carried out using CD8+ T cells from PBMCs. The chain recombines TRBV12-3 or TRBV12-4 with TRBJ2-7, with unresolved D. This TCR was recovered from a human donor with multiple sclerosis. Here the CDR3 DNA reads TGTGCCAGCAGTTTAATGGAGGAGCAGTACTTC. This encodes CASSLMEEQYF.